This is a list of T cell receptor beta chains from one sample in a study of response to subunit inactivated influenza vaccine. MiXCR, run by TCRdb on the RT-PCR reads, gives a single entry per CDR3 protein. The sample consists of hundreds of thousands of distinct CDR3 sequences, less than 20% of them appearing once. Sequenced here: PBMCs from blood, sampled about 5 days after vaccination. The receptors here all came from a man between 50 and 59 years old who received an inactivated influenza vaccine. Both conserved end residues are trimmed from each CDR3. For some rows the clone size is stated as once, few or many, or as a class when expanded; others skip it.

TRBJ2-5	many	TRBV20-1	SALDRVGETQY
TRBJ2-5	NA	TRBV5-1	ASSFGAAIGETQY
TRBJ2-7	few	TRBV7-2	ASSLAREVVYEQY
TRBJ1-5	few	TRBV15	ATSQTGADNQPQH
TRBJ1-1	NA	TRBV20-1	SARDPAGGSTEAF
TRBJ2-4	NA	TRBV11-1	ASSLADWDRGNVLAKNIQY
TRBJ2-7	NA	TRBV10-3	AIATTQGYEQY
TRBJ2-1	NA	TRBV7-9	ASSSTTGVNEQF
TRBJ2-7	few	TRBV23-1	ASSHSDFYEQY
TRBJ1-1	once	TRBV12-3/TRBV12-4	ASSQGGRYTEAF
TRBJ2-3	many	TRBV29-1	SVARASGGLTNTQY
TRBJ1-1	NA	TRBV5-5	ASSPYMGTEAF
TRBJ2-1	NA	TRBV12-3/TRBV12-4	ASSFARREQF
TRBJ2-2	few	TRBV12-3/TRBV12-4	ASRSKVGLSNTGELF
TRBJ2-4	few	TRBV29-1	SVRDRENIQY
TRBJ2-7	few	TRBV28	ASREGQGLYEQY
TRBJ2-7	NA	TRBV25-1	ASSGGWQGERQY
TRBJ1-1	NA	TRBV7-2	ASSPVADRSEAF
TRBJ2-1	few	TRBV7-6	ASSSFGSEQF
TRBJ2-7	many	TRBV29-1	SVREGGAYEQY
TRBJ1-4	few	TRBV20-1	SARGVRDEKLF
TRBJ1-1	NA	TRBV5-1	ASSLGATGGRTEAF
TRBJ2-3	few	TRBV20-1	SAASGSRADTQY
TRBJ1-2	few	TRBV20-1	SARVHSSGYT
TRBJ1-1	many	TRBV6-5	ASSYSYGTEAF
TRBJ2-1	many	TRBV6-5	ASSYRGESGLSNEQF
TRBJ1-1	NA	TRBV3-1	ASSRTGYRTEAF
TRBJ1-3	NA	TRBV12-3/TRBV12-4	ASSSYTNTIY
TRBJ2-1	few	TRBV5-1	ASSSAGSGGALDEQF
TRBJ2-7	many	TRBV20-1	SARKGNYEQY
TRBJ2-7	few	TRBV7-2	ASSPGTETREQY
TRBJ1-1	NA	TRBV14	ASSQAGGMNTEAF
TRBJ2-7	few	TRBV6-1	ASTYQTSGRAYEQY
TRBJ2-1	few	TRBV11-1	ASSFSGRRYNEQF
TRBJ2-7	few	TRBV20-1	SALAGGSYEQY
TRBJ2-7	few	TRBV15	ATDKLEEQY
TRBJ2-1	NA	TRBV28	ASTYLGTDYNEQF
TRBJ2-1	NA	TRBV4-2	ASSPLISGRAFEQF
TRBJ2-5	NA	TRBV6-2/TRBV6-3	ASRRDRAQETQY
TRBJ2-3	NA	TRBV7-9	ASSRWTSGGSTDTQY
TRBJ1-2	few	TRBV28	ASSPDGRGNYGYT
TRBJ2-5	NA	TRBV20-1	SATEGETQY
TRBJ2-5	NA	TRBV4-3	ASSQDPDRWLGTQY
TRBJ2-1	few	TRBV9	ASSVGGDIINNEQF
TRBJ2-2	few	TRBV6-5	ASSYSVGTSGSRAGELF
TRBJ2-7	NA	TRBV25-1	ASSGNRVSSYEQY
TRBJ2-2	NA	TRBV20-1	SARERGTTGELF
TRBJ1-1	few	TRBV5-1	ASSFRPDEAF